This T cell receptor (beta chain) was recovered during a study of cytomegalovirus exposure and HLA in healthy donors. About the study: Of the donors genotyped, several hundred in all, 65% to 90% fell in the Caucasian-associated ancestry cluster.

Amplification used 60 Vbeta primers and 13 Jbeta primers. Generated by immunoSEQ multiplex PCR, the TCRdb table keeps only in-frame clones and is missing some. The data contain about 89,000 clones, around 64% of them singletons. Sequencing was done on a sample of PBMCs. The sequence came from a human donor in good health.

Written as DNA, the CDR3 is TGTGCCAGCAGCTATGGGGGAGGGTTAGGTGAAGCTTTCTTT. Translated: CASSYGGGLGEAFF. The chain combines TRBV7-2 with TRBJ1-1; D is possibly TRBD1 (5 bases). This CDR3 spans 14 amino acids. With 4 bases removed from V and 7 bases from J, the gap between germline ends came to 16 bases. From germline, CDR1 is SGHTA and CDR2 FQGNSA.